Each of the 29 T cell receptor beta chains below was sequenced from the same sample in a study of Ad26.COV2.S vaccination and SARS-CoV-2 variants. Some clones are missing from TCRdb's copy, which holds only in-frame ones; the method was immunoSEQ multiplex PCR. The data show a few hundred thousand clones, 75% to 90% seen once. Treatment noted: around 19 received Ad26.COV2.S at low or high dose, single or two shots; 5 received placebo; per-sample allocation not given. After the first vaccine or placebo injection, samples were drawn on day 63. Sequences were derived from peripheral blood, sampled in a trial of Ad26.COV2.S vaccine versus placebo. Receptors were obtained from a person between 18 and 60 years old who received the Ad26.COV2.S COVID-19 vaccine or a placebo.

The V and J genes are TRBV5-4 and TRBJ2-7, with a tentative D call TRBD1 (6 bases). CDR3 length: 15 residues. Looked up from germline, CDR1 is SGHNT and CDR2 is YYREEE (reference sequence). The ends were cut back, 4 bases at V and 1 base at J, with 15 bases in the middle. The CDR3 sequence: CASSTGIRGSYEQYF. The CDR3 DNA is TGTGCCAGCAGCACCGGGATCAGGGGTTCCTACGAGCAGTACTTC.

This clone was observed once. J is TRBJ2-1 and V is TRBV6-5; 8 bases align to TRBD1. Germline V gene sequence: CDR1 MNHEY, CDR2 SVGAGI. CDR3 length: 13 amino acids. V lost 2 bases and J lost 6; bases outside the gene matches: 0. The CDR3 reads CASSYDRGNEQFF. CDR3 bases: TGTGCCAGCAGTTACGACAGGGGCAATGAGCAGTTCTTC.

The V gene is TRBV30, the J gene TRBJ2-1, with unresolved D. The CDR3 contains 13 residues. Germline lookup yields CDR1 GTSNPN and CDR2 SVGIG (reference sequence). V dropped 5 bases and J dropped 5 bases, with 13 bases sitting between them. The CDR3 nucleotides read TGTGCCTGGTCACGCCGGCGAGACAATGAGCAGTTCTTC. Translated, it gives CAWSRRRDNEQFF.

V gene TRBV6-5 combines with J gene TRBJ2-7; TRBD2 matches 8 bases. The CDR3 totals 14 residues. Germline V CDR1 and CDR2: MNHEY, SVGAGI. V shed 4 bases and J 2 bases; nucleotides not matched to a gene: 4. This CDR3 is CASSSGLAAYEQYF. The CDR3 DNA reads TGTGCCAGCAGTTCTGGACTAGCAGCCTACGAGCAGTACTTC.

The chain is built from TRBV15 and TRBJ2-1; TRBD2 matches at 12 bases. The CDR3 spans 18 residues. CDR1 is LNHNV, CDR2 YYDKDF, per germline (reference sequence). Unmatched junction bases numbered 9, after V lost 0 bases and J lost 6 bases. The CDR3 sequence is CATSRDRASGRAVNEQFF. The CDR3 DNA reads as TGTGCCACCAGCAGAGATCGGGCTAGCGGGAGGGCCGTCAATGAGCAGTTCTTC. The whole variable domain, remainder taken from reference TRBV15 and TRBJ2-1, is DAMVIQNPRYQVTQFGKPVTLSCSQTLNHNVMYWYQQKSSQAPKLLFHYYDKDFNNEADTPDNFQSRRPNTSFCFLDIRSPGLGDTAMYLCATSRDRASGRAVNEQFFGPGTRLTVL.

The chain has TRBV4-1 and TRBJ2-7; D perhaps matches TRBD2 (6 bases). This CDR3 contains 16 residues. Trimming cost V 0 bases and J 2 bases, with 14 bases left between them. Germline V gene lookup returns CDR1 MGHRA and CDR2 YSYEKL. The CDR3 nucleotides read TGCGCCAGCAGCCAAGAAACGGGGGTAGTAGCCTACGAGCAGTACTTC. Residues: CASSQETGVVAYEQYF.

With regard to this clone: This specimen includes other DNA sequences encoding the same CDR3. The chain is built from TRBV19 and TRBJ2-7; D is perhaps TRBD1 or TRBD2 (5 bases each). Trimming removed 1 base at V and 0 bases at J, with 10 bases between. The CDR3 spans 15 residues. Germline CDR1 is LNHDA and CDR2 is SQIVND (reference sequence). Written as DNA, the CDR3 is TGTGCCAGTAGTATAGCCTCAGGGAGCTCCTACGAGCAGTACTTC. It codes for CASSIASGSSYEQYF.

The gene calls are TRBV9 and TRBJ2-7, with 7 bases matching TRBD2. With 4 bases clipped from V and 1 base from J, the junction kept 8 bases outside the gene matches. The CDR3 runs to 15 residues. From germline, CDR1 is SGDLS and CDR2 YYNGEE. CDR3 in DNA: TGTGCCAGCAGCCGCAGCGGGACGCCTTCCTACGAGCAGTACTTC. It specifies CASSRSGTPSYEQYF. Supplemented by reference TRBV9 and TRBJ2-7, the full variable domain reads DSGVTQTPKHLITATGQRVTLRCSPRSGDLSVYWYQQSLDQGLQFLIQYYNGEERAKGNILERFSAQQFPDLHSELNLSSLELGDSALYFCASSRSGTPSYEQYFGPGTRLTVT.

CDR3 residues: CASSPGLAVYNEQFF. CDR3 coding DNA: TGTGCCAGCAGCCCAGGACTAGCCGTGTACAATGAGCAGTTCTTC. The chain uses TRBV6-5 and TRBJ2-1; 8 nucleotides line up with TRBD2. V trimming: 6 bases; J trimming: 4 bases; junction bases outside the gene matches: 8. The CDR3 runs 15 residues. Per the germline V gene, CDR1 is MNHEY and CDR2 is SVGAGI.

The J gene is TRBJ2-1, the V gene TRBV6-5; 7 bases align to TRBD2. Germline assignment: CDR1 MNHEY and CDR2 SVGAGI. This CDR3 has 15 amino acids. Trimming removed 2 bases from V and 1 base from J; junction bases left unmatched: 2. CDR3 sequence (DNA): TGTGCCAGCAGTTACCGGGGGGTTTCCTACAATGAGCAGTTCTTC. It translates to CASSYRGVSYNEQFF.

The chain couples TRBV7-5 to TRBJ2-1; the table's TRBD1 call for D was not verified on the DNA. TRBV7-5 corresponds to a pseudogene. This CDR3 spans 16 amino acids. The CDR3 protein is CARSLGAGAHPNEQFF. In DNA form, the CDR3 reads TGTGCCAGAAGCTTAGGTGCAGGGGCTCACCCCAATGAGCAGTTCTTC.

The genes are TRBV29-1 and TRBJ2-7; D is unclear. CDR1 and CDR2 (germline): SQVTM, ANQGSEA. V lost 2 bases to trimming and J lost 0 bases, with 14 bases between them. This CDR3 region has 15 residues. CDR3 nucleotide sequence: TGCAGCGTTGAAATGGGCGCCGGAAGCTCCTACGAGCAGTACTTC. Amino acid sequence: CSVEMGAGSSYEQYF.

V gene TRBV9 combines with J gene TRBJ2-7; 7 bases match TRBD2. The CDR3 totals 16 residues. V was pared by 1 base and J by 4 bases, with 11 bases of the junction left unmatched. The germline CDR1 and CDR2 sequences are SGDLS and YYNGEE. CDR3 in DNA: TGTGCCAGCAGCGTACGGCCCGGGACTACCCTTTACGAGCAGTACTTC. It codes for CASSVRPGTTLYEQYF.

This rearrangement joins TRBV4-3 to TRBJ2-5; tentatively, D is TRBD1 or TRBD2 (5 bases each). V lost 0 bases and J 7 bases, leaving 18 bases between the germline ends. Germline CDR1 is LGHNA and CDR2 is YSLEER. CDR3 length equals 16 residues. CDR3 coding DNA: TGCGCCAGCAGCCAAGAGGCAACGGGGCCCAAGAGGACCCAGTACTTC. Translated: CASSQEATGPKRTQYF.

V is TRBV4-1 and J is TRBJ2-7, with 11 bases identical to TRBD2. In germline, CDR1 is MGHRA, CDR2 YSYEKL. V gave up 4 bases and J gave up 5 bases; unmatched junction bases: 7. The CDR3 length is 15 residues. For the CDR3, the DNA is TGCGCCAGCAGCCTTACTAGCGGGAGCTACGACGAGCAGTACTTC. Its translation is CASSLTSGSYDEQYF.

The genes are TRBV20-1 and TRBJ1-6; D uncertain. Between the trimmed V and J ends, which lost 4 bases and 14 bases, there was a span of 12 bases. Germline V gene lookup returns CDR1 DFQATT and CDR2 SNEGSKA (reference sequence). The length of the CDR3 is 11 residues. The CDR3 region has the DNA TGCAGTGCTAAAGACCCATTAACCCTCCACTTT. It is translated as CSAKDPLTLHF.

Only a few counts were recorded for this clone. The chain has TRBV21-1 and TRBJ1-2; the table gives TRBD1 as D, unverified against the DNA. TRBV21-1 is shown as a pseudogene. The CDR3 is 13 residues long. CDR3 in amino acids: CASSKPGSYGYTF. The CDR3 region has the DNA TGTGCCAGCAGCAAACCAGGTTCCTATGGCTACACCTTC.

V usage is TRBV7-2 and J usage is TRBJ1-2; TRBD1 might be the D (5 bases). The CDR3 extends over 14 amino acids. CDR1 is SGHTA and CDR2 is FQGNSA in the germline V gene. V was shortened by 4 bases and J by 4 bases, with 13 bases between the two germline ends. The CDR3 sequence is CASSSGPMGYGYTF. In DNA, the CDR3 is TGTGCCAGCAGCTCGGGACCGATGGGCTATGGCTACACCTTC.

V gene TRBV10-2 combines with J gene TRBJ2-5; 9 bases fit TRBD2. The CDR3 sequence is 14 residues long. Trimming at V came to 3 bases and at J to 4 bases, leaving 3 bases not matched to a gene. Germline-derived CDR1 and CDR2 are WSHSY and SAAADI. CDR3 in amino acids: CASSDSGRGETQYF. The CDR3 bases are TGCGCCAGCAGTGATAGCGGGAGAGGAGAGACCCAGTACTTC.

This clone was seen only once. The identical CDR3 is also encoded by other nucleotide sequences in the sample. This chain connects TRBV6-6 to TRBJ1-5; D is unclear. Germline V lookup: CDR1 MNHNY, CDR2 SVGAGI (reference sequence). CDR3 size: 12 residues. V lost 4 bases to trimming and J lost 3 bases, with 4 bases between them. CDR3 DNA: TGTGCCAGCAGTTCCCCCAATCAGCCCCAGCATTTT. Translating it yields CASSSPNQPQHF.

The rearrangement uses TRBV4-2 and TRBJ2-3, with D maybe TRBD2 (7 bases). This CDR3 is 17 amino acids long. Germline CDR1 is LGHNA and CDR2 is YNFKEQ. V was cut by 0 bases and J by 0 bases, with 13 bases left in between. The CDR3 sequence is CASSQDPRGASTDTQYF. CDR3 nucleotides: TGTGCCAGCAGCCAAGACCCTCGGGGGGCTAGCACAGATACGCAGTATTTT.

The count of this clone is one. For the CDR3, the DNA is TGTGCCAGCAGACCTCCCATCCTCTCTAGCGGGAGAGTATACAATGAGCAGTTCTTC. Amino acid sequence: CASRPPILSSGRVYNEQFF. The chain joins TRBV7-9 to TRBJ2-1; 10 bases map to TRBD2. V lost 6 bases to trimming and J lost 4 bases; unmatched junction nucleotides: 18. Germline V CDR1 and CDR2: SEHNR, FQNEAQ (reference sequence). The CDR3 has 19 residues.

The V call is TRBV6-6, the J call TRBJ1-6; 7 bases match TRBD1. Germline CDR1 is MNHNY and CDR2 is SVGAGI (reference sequence). This CDR3 has 14 residues. Germline trimming cut 6 bases from V and 5 bases from J; bases unmatched to any gene: 4. The CDR3 is CASRVQGNNSPLHF. The CDR3 DNA follows: TGTGCCAGCAGGGTACAGGGGAATAATTCACCCCTCCACTTT.

V is TRBV29-1 and J is TRBJ1-1, with 8 bases identical to TRBD1. The CDR3 covers 11 residues. Per germline, CDR1 SQVTM and CDR2 ANQGSEA. CDR3 in amino acids: CTVTGGTEAFF. The CDR3 coding sequence is TGCACCGTAACAGGGGGCACTGAAGCTTTCTTT.

The chain couples TRBV13 to TRBJ2-2; D may be TRBD2 (6 bases). The germline V and J ends were trimmed by 0 bases and 0 bases, with 20 bases remaining between them. The CDR3 sequence is 20 residues long. Germline V lookup: CDR1 PRHDT, CDR2 FYEKMQ (reference sequence). CDR3 nucleotides: TGTGCCAGCAGCTTAGGTAGGACTATTTATAGCGGTGCGAACACCGGGGAGCTGTTTTTT. This gives the protein CASSLGRTIYSGANTGELFF.

The CDR3 spells CASSFGPVARGADTQYF. The CDR3 DNA reads as TGTGCCAGCAGCTTCGGCCCGGTAGCGAGAGGGGCAGATACGCAGTATTTT. The chain links TRBV9 to TRBJ2-3; possibly TRBD1 or TRBD2 for D (5 bases each). There are 17 residues in the CDR3. Germline values: CDR1 SGDLS, CDR2 YYNGEE. The ends were cut back, 4 bases at V and 4 bases at J, with 22 bases in the middle.

The chain uses TRBV21-1 and TRBJ1-5; the table's D gene call, TRBD1, was not cross checked with the DNA. TRBV21-1 is a listed pseudogene. The CDR3 extends over 21 amino acids. The CDR3 loop is CASSKDLRGVRGQGSNQPQHF. The DNA for the CDR3 is TGTGCCAGCAGCAAAGACTTAAGGGGAGTACGGGGACAGGGTAGCAATCAGCCCCAGCATTTT.

The rearrangement uses TRBV10-3 and TRBJ2-2, with 8 positions matching TRBD1. After removal of 6 bases from V and 3 bases from J, the junction contained 6 bases not matched to a gene. CDR1 ENHRY and CDR2 SYGVKD come from the germline V gene. The CDR3 sequence is 15 residues long. The CDR3 protein is CAIRTGTGDTGELFF. CDR3 DNA: TGTGCCATCAGAACCGGGACAGGCGACACCGGGGAGCTGTTTTTT.

In this sample, this clone turned up once. The chain links TRBV18 to TRBJ1-5; D may be TRBD1 (6 bases). Germline V gives CDR1 KGHSH, CDR2 LQKENI. The CDR3 extends over 15 amino acids. Trimming removed 6 bases at V and 7 bases at J, with 19 bases between. CDR3 nucleotide sequence: TGTGCCAGCTCCCTCGCAGCCAGGGGAAACCAGCCCCAGCATTTT. It is translated as CASSLAARGNQPQHF.